This T cell receptor beta chain emerged from a study of T cell responses to AZD1222 COVID-19 vaccine. Study-wide results and caveats: Vaccine-associated CD4 TCRs ranged over spike, dominating at 160-218 and 743-854. White British donors predominated, females outnumbered males, and clonal diversity was possibly underestimated.

On this clone: Its specificity is unknown.

Produced via immunoSEQ multiplex PCR; TCRdb's table is partial and in-frame only. The table shows 55,000 to 80,000 clones, with roughly nine tenths occurring only once. The sequence came from an adult who received the AZD1222 COVID-19 vaccine. Sequenced here: peripheral blood, sampled 28 days after the second AZD1222 dose.

The CDR3 here is CASSQGYEQYF. The CDR3 DNA reads TGTGCCAGCAGCCAGGGCTACGAGCAGTACTTC. This chain links TRBV3-1 (or the pseudogene TRBV3-2) with TRBJ2-7; D is ambiguous. The CDR3 totals 11 residues. The V gene's germline CDR1 is LGHDT and CDR2 YNNKEL (reference sequence). V lost 3 bases and J lost 3, with 3 bases in between.